This T cell receptor beta chain derives from a study of blood T cell repertoires in COVID-19. Across the study: Samples taken during acute and convalescent COVID-19 were collected in the United States, Italy and Spain. The analysed material was cDNA or gDNA that came from T cells, B-cell-depleted T cells, or PBMCs.

Original handling: Estimated nucleated cell counts came from reference gene primer amplification. Repertoires were generated with immunoSEQ multiplex PCR, while TCRdb's copy carries only in-frame clones and drops some. The V and J calls and clone size come from that table; D and trimming were worked out from the DNA. Of around 25,000 clones detected, roughly 89% appear once; the ten largest clones hold approximately 11%. With 8 bases removed from V and 2 bases from J, the gap between germline ends came to 15 bases. The CDR3 extends over 15 amino acids. Looked up from germline, CDR1 is LGHDT and CDR2 is YNNKEL (reference sequence).

The chain joins TRBV3-1 (or the pseudogene TRBV3-2) to TRBJ2-2; the D gene is possibly TRBD2 (6 bases). This clonotype was sampled from a man in his 70s with acute or convalescent COVID-19. What was sequenced was peripheral blood. The CDR3 nucleotides read TGTGCCAGCTTAGGGGAGGATCGAAACACCGGGGAGCTGTTTTTT. Translated, it gives CASLGEDRNTGELFF.